The present T cell receptor (beta chain) was sequenced within a study of blood T cell repertoires in COVID-19. Study information: Material from acute and convalescent COVID-19 was sourced from the United States, Italy and Spain. Sources were T cells, B-cell-depleted T cells, or PBMCs; the material itself was cDNA or gDNA.

Per the original data handling: The authors estimated nucleated cell counts from reference gene primer amplification. TCRdb keeps only in-frame clones here, not all; method: immunoSEQ multiplex PCR. The V and J calls and clone size come from that table; D and trimming were worked out from the DNA. In the table there are about 160,000 clones, 80% to 90% of which are singletons. The Seattle patients, enrolled during active infection, were followed longitudinally. CDR3 length: 14 amino acids. With 4 bases removed from V and 7 bases from J, the gap between germline ends came to 12 bases. Germline CDR1 and CDR2: SGHDT and YYEEEE.

The chain recombines TRBV5-6 with TRBJ1-6, with D possibly matching TRBD1 (5 bases). The clonotype was recovered from a man aged 18 to 29 with COVID-19, enrolled during active disease. The sample was peripheral blood. Here the CDR3 reads CASSPGGYNSPLHF. In DNA, the CDR3 is TGTGCCAGCAGCCCGGGGGGGTACAATTCACCCCTCCACTTT.